The rows below give T cell receptor beta chains drawn from one sample of a study of blood T cells in healthy people across ages. TCRdb re-derived calls from the 5' RACE reads in MiXCR, one entry per CDR3 protein. The sample holds about 1.8 million distinct CDR3 sequences; 49% are singletons and the top ten take 2.1%. The sequencing sample was made of blood. These receptor sequences come from a woman between 35 and 50 years old in good health. Both conserved end residues are part of each CDR3. D genes are given only for firm matches.

V gene,D gene,CDR3 protein
TRBV25-1,NA,CASSDGSIGGDTQYF
TRBV20-1,NA,CSATRVEETQYF
TRBV20-1,TRBD1,CSARDPGQYNSPLHF
TRBV4-1,TRBD2,CASSPGTSGGATSRETQYF
TRBV4-3,TRBD1,CASSQDGTGHYGYTF
TRBV4-1,NA,CASSQDVQGTQETQYF
TRBV20-1,NA,CSAREEPGRSGNTIYF
TRBV29-1,TRBD1,CSVIPGDRVLYEQYF
TRBV7-2,NA,CASSRDFLSGANVLTF
TRBV2,NA,CATTGGVSSDTQYF
TRBV6-5,NA,CASSYDRQNYGYTF